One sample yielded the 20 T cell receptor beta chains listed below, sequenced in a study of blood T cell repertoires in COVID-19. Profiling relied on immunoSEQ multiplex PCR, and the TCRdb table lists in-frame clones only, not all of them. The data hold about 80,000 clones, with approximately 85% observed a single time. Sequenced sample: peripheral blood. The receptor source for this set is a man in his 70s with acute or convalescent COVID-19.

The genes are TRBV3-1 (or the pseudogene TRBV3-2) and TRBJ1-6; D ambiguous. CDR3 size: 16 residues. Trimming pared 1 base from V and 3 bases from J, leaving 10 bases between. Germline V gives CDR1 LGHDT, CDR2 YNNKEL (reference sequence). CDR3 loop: CASSQAGANYNSPLHF. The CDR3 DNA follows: TGTGCCAGCAGCCAAGCGGGAGCCAACTATAATTCACCCCTCCACTTT.

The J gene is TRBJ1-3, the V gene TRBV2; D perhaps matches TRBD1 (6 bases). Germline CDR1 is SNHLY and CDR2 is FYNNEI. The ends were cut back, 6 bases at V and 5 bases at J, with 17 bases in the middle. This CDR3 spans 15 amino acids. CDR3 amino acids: CASSPLGGGRNTIYF. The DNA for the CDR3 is TGTGCCAGCAGCCCGTTAGGGGGTGGAAGAAACACCATATATTTT. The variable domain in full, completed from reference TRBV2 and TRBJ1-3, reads EPEVTQTPSHQVTQMGQEVILRCVPISNHLYFYWYRQILGQKVEFLVSFYNNEISEKSEIFDDQFSVERPDGSNFTLKIRSTKLEDSAMYFCASSPLGGGRNTIYFGEGSWLTVV.

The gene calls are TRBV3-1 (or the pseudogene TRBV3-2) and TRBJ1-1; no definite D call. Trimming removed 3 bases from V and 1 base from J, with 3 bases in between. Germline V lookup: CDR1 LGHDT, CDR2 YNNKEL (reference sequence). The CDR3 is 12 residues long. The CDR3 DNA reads TGTGCCAGCAGCCACCGGAACACTGAAGCTTTCTTT. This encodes CASSHRNTEAFF.

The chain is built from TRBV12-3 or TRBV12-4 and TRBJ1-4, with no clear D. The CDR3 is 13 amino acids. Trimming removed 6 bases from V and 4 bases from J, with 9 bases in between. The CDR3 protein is CASRYSGNEKLFF. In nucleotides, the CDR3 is TGTGCCAGCAGGTACAGTGGTAATGAAAAACTGTTTTTT.

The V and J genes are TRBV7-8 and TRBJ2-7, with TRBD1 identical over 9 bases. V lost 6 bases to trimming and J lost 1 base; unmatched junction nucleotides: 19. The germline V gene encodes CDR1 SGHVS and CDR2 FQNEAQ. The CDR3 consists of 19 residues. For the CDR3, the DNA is TGTGCCAGCAGTCCCCGGGACCGGGACAGGGTCCTTCTTTCCTACGAGCAGTACTTC. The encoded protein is CASSPRDRDRVLLSYEQYF.

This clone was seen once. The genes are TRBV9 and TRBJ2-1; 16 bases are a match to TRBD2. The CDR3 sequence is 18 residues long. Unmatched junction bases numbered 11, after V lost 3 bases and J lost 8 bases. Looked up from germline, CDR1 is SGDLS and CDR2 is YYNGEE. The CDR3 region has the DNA TGTGCCAGCAGCGGAAAGGGACTAGCGGGAGGGCCTCTGGATGAGCAGTTCTTC. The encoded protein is CASSGKGLAGGPLDEQFF.

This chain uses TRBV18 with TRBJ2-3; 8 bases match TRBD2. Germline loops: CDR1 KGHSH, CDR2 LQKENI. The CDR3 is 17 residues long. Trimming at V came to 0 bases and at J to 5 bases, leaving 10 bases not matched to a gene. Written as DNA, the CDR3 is TGTGCCAGCTCACCACCGTACCCGGGAGGGCCTCTAGATACGCAGTATTTT. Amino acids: CASSPPYPGGPLDTQYF. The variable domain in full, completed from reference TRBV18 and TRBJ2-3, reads NAGVMQNPRHLVRRRGQEARLRCSPMKGHSHVYWYRQLPEEGLKFMVYLQKENIIDESGMPKERFSAEFPKEGPSILRIQQVVRGDSAAYFCASSPPYPGGPLDTQYFGPGTRLTVL.

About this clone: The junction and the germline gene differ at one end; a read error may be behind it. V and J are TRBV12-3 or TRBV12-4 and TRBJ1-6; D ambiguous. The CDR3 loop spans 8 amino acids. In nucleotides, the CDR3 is TGCGATAATTCACCCCTCCACTTT. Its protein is CDNSPLHF.

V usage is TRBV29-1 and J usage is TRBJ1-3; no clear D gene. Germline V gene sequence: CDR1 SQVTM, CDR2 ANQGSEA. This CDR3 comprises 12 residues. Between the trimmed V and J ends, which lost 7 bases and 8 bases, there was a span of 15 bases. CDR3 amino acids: CSAGEFPDTIYF. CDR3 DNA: TGCAGCGCCGGGGAATTCCCAGACACCATATATTTT.

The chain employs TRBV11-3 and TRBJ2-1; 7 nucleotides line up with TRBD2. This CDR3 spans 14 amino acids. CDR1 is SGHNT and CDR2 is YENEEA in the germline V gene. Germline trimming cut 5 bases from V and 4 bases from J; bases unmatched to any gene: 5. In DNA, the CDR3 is TGTGCCAGCAGCGCGAGCGGGGAGTACAATGAGCAGTTCTTC. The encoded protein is CASSASGEYNEQFF.

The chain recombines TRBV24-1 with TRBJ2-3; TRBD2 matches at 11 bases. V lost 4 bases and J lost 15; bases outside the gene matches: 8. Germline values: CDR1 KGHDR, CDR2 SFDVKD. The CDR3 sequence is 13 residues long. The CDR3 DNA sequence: TGTGCCACCAGTGAATTCACTAGCGGGAGAGTTTATTTT. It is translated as CATSEFTSGRVYF.

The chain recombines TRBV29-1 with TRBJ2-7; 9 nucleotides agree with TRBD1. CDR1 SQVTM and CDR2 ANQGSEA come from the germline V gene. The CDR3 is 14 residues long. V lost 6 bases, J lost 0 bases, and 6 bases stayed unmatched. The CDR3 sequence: CSVADRGASYEQYF. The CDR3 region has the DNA TGCAGCGTGGCGGACAGGGGAGCCTCCTACGAGCAGTACTTC.

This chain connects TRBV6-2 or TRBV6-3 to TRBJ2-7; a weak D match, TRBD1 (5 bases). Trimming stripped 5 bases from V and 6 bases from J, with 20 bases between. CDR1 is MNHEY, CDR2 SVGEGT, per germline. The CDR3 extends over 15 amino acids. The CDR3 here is CASSSAPQGSGEQYF. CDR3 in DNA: TGTGCCAGCAGTAGTGCCCCCCAGGGATCAGGCGAGCAGTACTTC.

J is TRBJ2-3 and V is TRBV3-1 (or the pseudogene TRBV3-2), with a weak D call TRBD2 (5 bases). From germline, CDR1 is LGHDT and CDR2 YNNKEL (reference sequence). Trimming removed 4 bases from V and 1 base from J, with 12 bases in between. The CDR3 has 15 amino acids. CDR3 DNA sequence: TGTGCCAGCAGCCGTCGACACGGGGGCACAGATACGCAGTATTTT. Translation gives CASSRRHGGTDTQYF.

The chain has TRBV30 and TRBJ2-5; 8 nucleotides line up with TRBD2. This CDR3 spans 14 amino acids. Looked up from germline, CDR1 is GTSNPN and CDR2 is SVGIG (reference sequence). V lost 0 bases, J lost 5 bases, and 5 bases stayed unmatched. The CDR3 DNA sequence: TGTGCCTGGAGTGTAACCAGCGGGGGTGAGACCCAGTACTTC. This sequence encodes CAWSVTSGGETQYF.

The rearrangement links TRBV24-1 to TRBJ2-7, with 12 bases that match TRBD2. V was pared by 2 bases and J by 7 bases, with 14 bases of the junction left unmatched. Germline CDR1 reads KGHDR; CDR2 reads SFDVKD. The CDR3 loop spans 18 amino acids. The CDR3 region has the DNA TGTGCCACCAGTGATTCCCCCCGGCTAGCGGGAGGGCCAGGAGAGCAGTACTTC. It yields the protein CATSDSPRLAGGPGEQYF.

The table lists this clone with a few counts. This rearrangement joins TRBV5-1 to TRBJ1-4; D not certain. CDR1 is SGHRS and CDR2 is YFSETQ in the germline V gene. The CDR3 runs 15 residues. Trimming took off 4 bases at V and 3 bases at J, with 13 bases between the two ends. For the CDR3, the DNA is TGCGCCAGCAGCGCAAACGGGGATTCTAATGAAAAACTGTTTTTT. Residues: CASSANGDSNEKLFF.

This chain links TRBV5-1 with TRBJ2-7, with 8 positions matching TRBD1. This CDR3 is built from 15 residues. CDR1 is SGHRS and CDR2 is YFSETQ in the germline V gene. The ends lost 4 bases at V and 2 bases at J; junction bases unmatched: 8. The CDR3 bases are TGCGCCAGCAGCCTAGGGACAGGCGCCCCCTACGAGCAGTACTTC. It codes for CASSLGTGAPYEQYF.

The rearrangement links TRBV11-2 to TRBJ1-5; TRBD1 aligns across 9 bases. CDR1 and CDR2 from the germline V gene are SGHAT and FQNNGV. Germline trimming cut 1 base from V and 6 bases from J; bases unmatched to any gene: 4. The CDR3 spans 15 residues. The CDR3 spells CASSLGDRETQPQHF. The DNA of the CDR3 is TGTGCCAGCAGCTTAGGGGACAGGGAAACTCAGCCCCAGCATTTT.

CDR3 sequence: CASRRPGQGNRNYGYTF. The CDR3 coding sequence is TGTGCCAGCAGACGACCGGGACAGGGGAATCGTAACTATGGCTACACCTTC. The V gene is TRBV11-2, the J gene TRBJ1-2; 10 bases are a match to TRBD1. Germline CDR1 and CDR2: SGHAT and FQNNGV. This CDR3 region has 17 residues. J gave up 1 base and V 6 bases, and 11 bases lay outside the gene matches. Combining the CDR3 with reference TRBV11-2 and TRBJ1-2 gives the whole variable domain EAGVAQSPRYKIIEKRQSVAFWCNPISGHATLYWYQQILGQGPKLLIQFQNNGVVDDSQLPKDRFSAERLKGVDSTLKIQPAKLEDSAVYLCASRRPGQGNRNYGYTFGSGTRLTVV.